A selection of T cell receptor beta chains follows, all from one sample in a study of Graves' ophthalmopathy and Graves' hyperthyroidism. TCRdb re-called the multiplex PCR reads through MiXCR, storing one row per CDR3 protein. The profile covers fewer than 400,000 distinct CDR3 sequences, with approximately 20% appearing a single time and 1.6% taken by the ten largest. Sequencing was performed on peripheral blood. Source of these receptors: a young woman with Graves' ophthalmopathy. Each CDR3 is given with its conserved first and last residue. Fields, in order: clone size, D gene, V gene, J gene, CDR3 DNA, CDR3 protein. D genes are given only for firm matches. For some rows the clone size is stated as once, few or many, or as a class when expanded; others skip it.

abundance: NA; d_gene: NA; v_gene: TRBV10-3; j_gene: TRBJ2-7; CDR3nt: TGTGCCATCAGTGAGGGGCAGGGCCACGAGCAGTACTTC; CDR3aa: CAISEGQGHEQYF
abundance: few; d_gene: NA; v_gene: TRBV30; j_gene: TRBJ2-3; CDR3nt: TGTGCCTGGAGTGTGGGCACCTCGGTCGGCACAGATACGCAGTATTTT; CDR3aa: CAWSVGTSVGTDTQYF
abundance: many; d_gene: TRBD2; v_gene: TRBV28; j_gene: TRBJ2-7; CDR3nt: TGTGCCATCAGCGGGAGCTCCTACGAGCAGTACTTC; CDR3aa: CAISGSSYEQYF
abundance: many; d_gene: TRBD1; v_gene: TRBV6-5; j_gene: TRBJ1-2; CDR3nt: TGTGCCAGCAACACAGGGGCACGAGTCTATGGCTACACCTTC; CDR3aa: CASNTGARVYGYTF
abundance: few; d_gene: TRBD2; v_gene: TRBV9; j_gene: TRBJ2-2; CDR3nt: TGTGCCAGCAGCATCAGGACTAGCGGGGGGGCCCCCGGGGAGCTGTTTTTT; CDR3aa: CASSIRTSGGAPGELFF
abundance: NA; d_gene: TRBD1; v_gene: TRBV6-2/TRBV6-3; j_gene: TRBJ1-1; CDR3nt: TGTGCCAGCAGCACCGGGACAGGGATTGTGGCTTTCTTT; CDR3aa: CASSTGTGIVAFF
abundance: NA; d_gene: NA; v_gene: TRBV6-1; j_gene: TRBJ2-7; CDR3nt: TGTGCCAGCGTGGGAAGGCTCCCCTACGAGCAGTACTTC; CDR3aa: CASVGRLPYEQYF
abundance: many; d_gene: NA; v_gene: TRBV28; j_gene: TRBJ2-7; CDR3nt: TGTGCCAGCAGTAGTCCTAGCTACTCCTACGAGCAGTACTTC; CDR3aa: CASSSPSYSYEQYF
abundance: many; d_gene: TRBD1; v_gene: TRBV6-6; j_gene: TRBJ1-1; CDR3nt: TGTGCCAGCAGTCCCCCGGGACAGTTGAACACTGAAGCTTTCTTT; CDR3aa: CASSPPGQLNTEAFF
abundance: many; d_gene: NA; v_gene: TRBV29-1; j_gene: TRBJ1-1; CDR3nt: TGCAGCGTTGAAGCCACGGGGAACACTGAAGCTTTCTTT; CDR3aa: CSVEATGNTEAFF
abundance: many; d_gene: NA; v_gene: TRBV28; j_gene: TRBJ2-7; CDR3nt: TGTGCCAGCAGGACGACCAGACGGGGATACGAGCAGTACTTC; CDR3aa: CASRTTRRGYEQYF
abundance: many; d_gene: NA; v_gene: TRBV5-5; j_gene: TRBJ1-1; CDR3nt: TGTGCCAGCAGCTTGTTAACGGGGACGGCGAACACTGAAGCTTTCTTT; CDR3aa: CASSLLTGTANTEAFF
abundance: many; d_gene: NA; v_gene: TRBV28; j_gene: TRBJ2-7; CDR3nt: TGTGCCAGCGGAGGGAAAAGGGGGCGCGGGATCTACGAGCAGTACTTC; CDR3aa: CASGGKRGRGIYEQYF
abundance: many; d_gene: NA; v_gene: TRBV5-1; j_gene: TRBJ2-6; CDR3nt: TGCGCCAGCAGCTCTCAGACCGGGTCACACAAATACTCTGGGGCCAACGTCCTGACTTTC; CDR3aa: CASSSQTGSHKYSGANVLTF
abundance: many; d_gene: NA; v_gene: TRBV4-1; j_gene: TRBJ2-4; CDR3nt: TGCGCCAGCACCAATGTCGGCCTAGCCAAAAACATTCAGTACTTC; CDR3aa: CASTNVGLAKNIQYF
abundance: many; d_gene: NA; v_gene: TRBV28; j_gene: TRBJ2-5; CDR3nt: TGTGCCAGCGTTGGGGGAGAGACCCAGTACTTC; CDR3aa: CASVGGETQYF
abundance: many; d_gene: TRBD1; v_gene: TRBV28; j_gene: TRBJ2-6; CDR3nt: TGTGCCAGCAGTTCTGCCCGGGACAGGGAATCACAGGCTGGGGCCAACGTCCTGACTTTC; CDR3aa: CASSSARDRESQAGANVLTF
abundance: NA; d_gene: TRBD2; v_gene: TRBV12-3/TRBV12-4; j_gene: TRBJ2-7; CDR3nt: TGTGCCAGCAAGGGGACTAGCGGGAGCCGATACGAGCAGTACTTC; CDR3aa: CASKGTSGSRYEQYF
abundance: many; d_gene: TRBD2; v_gene: TRBV2; j_gene: TRBJ2-7; CDR3nt: TGTGCCAGCCTGGAGACTAGCGGTGGGCTCGAGCAGTACTTC; CDR3aa: CASLETSGGLEQYF
abundance: many; d_gene: TRBD2; v_gene: TRBV18; j_gene: TRBJ2-4; CDR3nt: TGTGCCAGCTCACCCCTAGGCCCAGGGAGGGACATTCAGTACTTC; CDR3aa: CASSPLGPGRDIQYF
abundance: many; d_gene: TRBD1; v_gene: TRBV20-1; j_gene: TRBJ2-7; CDR3nt: TGCAGTGCTAGAGCAGGGGGCATCGTCTACGAGCAGTACTTC; CDR3aa: CSARAGGIVYEQYF
abundance: NA; d_gene: NA; v_gene: TRBV28; j_gene: TRBJ2-7; CDR3nt: TGTGCCAGCAGCGACAGAAACAGGGTTTACGAGCAGTACTTC; CDR3aa: CASSDRNRVYEQYF
abundance: many; d_gene: TRBD1; v_gene: TRBV20-1; j_gene: TRBJ1-6; CDR3nt: TGCAGTGCTTATAAAGAGGACAGGGATTATAATTCACCCCTCCACTTT; CDR3aa: CSAYKEDRDYNSPLHF
abundance: many; d_gene: NA; v_gene: TRBV9; j_gene: TRBJ2-7; CDR3nt: TGTGCCAGCAGCGTAGATGAGATGTCCTACGAGCAGTACTTC; CDR3aa: CASSVDEMSYEQYF
abundance: many; d_gene: TRBD1; v_gene: TRBV6-1; j_gene: TRBJ2-5; CDR3nt: TGTGCCAGCAGTGCGGGACAGGGAGCTCGAGAGACCCAGTACTTC; CDR3aa: CASSAGQGARETQYF
abundance: many; d_gene: NA; v_gene: TRBV4-3; j_gene: TRBJ1-6; CDR3nt: TGCGCCAGCAGCCAAGCTTCACTAAGTACCTCACCCCTCCACTTT; CDR3aa: CASSQASLSTSPLHF
abundance: many; d_gene: NA; v_gene: TRBV12-3/TRBV12-4; j_gene: TRBJ1-1; CDR3nt: TGTGCCAGCACTTCGGGAGGGAGCCGAGAAGCTTTCTTT; CDR3aa: CASTSGGSREAFF
abundance: many; d_gene: NA; v_gene: TRBV2; j_gene: TRBJ1-6; CDR3nt: TGTGCCAGCAGACCCAACAGGGTGTCAAATTCACCCCTCCACTTT; CDR3aa: CASRPNRVSNSPLHF
abundance: many; d_gene: NA; v_gene: TRBV3-1; j_gene: TRBJ1-3; CDR3nt: TGTGCCAGCAGCCCACGGGACATTCCTGGAAACACCATATATTTT; CDR3aa: CASSPRDIPGNTIYF